Each of the 18 T cell receptor beta chains below was sequenced from the same sample in a study of OX40 agonist ivuxolimab in advanced cancers. This table comes from immunoSEQ multiplex PCR, and its TCRdb copy is limited to in-frame clones, with some not included. Here the sample spans 45,000 to 50,000 clones, around nine tenths being singletons. Sequenced material: CD4+ or CD8+ T cells sorted from blood, taken in a trial of the OX40 agonist ivuxolimab. All receptors derive from an adult with an advanced solid tumor such as melanoma, head and neck, liver or kidney cancer.

The chain links TRBV10-1 to TRBJ2-4; D remains ambiguous. The length of the CDR3 is 14 residues. V gave up 3 bases and J gave up 3 bases, with 9 bases separating them. Germline loops: CDR1 WNHNN, CDR2 SYGVQD (reference sequence). The CDR3 nucleotides read TGCGCCAGCAGTGAAGGCGGCTACAAAAACATTCAGTACTTC. It yields the protein CASSEGGYKNIQYF.

The chain carries TRBV15 and TRBJ2-3, with 13 bases fitting TRBD2. This CDR3 is 19 amino acids long. The V segment lost 0 bases and the J segment 0 bases; nucleotides outside the gene matches: 6. Looked up from germline, CDR1 is LNHNV and CDR2 is YYDKDF (reference sequence). In DNA, the CDR3 is TGTGCCACCAGCAGAGATAAGGGACTAGCGGGATCTAGCACAGATACGCAGTATTTT. It translates to CATSRDKGLAGSSTDTQYF.

The CDR3 region has the DNA TGTGCCAGCAGCTTGATCGTGGGCACTGAAGCTTTCTTT. Its protein product is CASSLIVGTEAFF. The rearrangement uses TRBV7-9 and TRBJ1-1; D is undetermined. V was trimmed by 3 bases and J by 4 bases, leaving 9 bases between them. CDR1 is SEHNR, CDR2 FQNEAQ, per germline (reference sequence). CDR3 length: 13 residues. The whole variable domain, filled in from reference TRBV7-9 and TRBJ1-1, reads DTGVSQNPRHKITKRGQNVTFRCDPISEHNRLYWYRQTLGQGPEFLTYFQNEAQLEKSRLLSDRFSAERPKGSFSTLEIQRTEQGDSAMYLCASSLIVGTEAFFGQGTRLTVV.

The chain joins TRBV28 to TRBJ1-2; no definite D call. The V end was cut by 6 bases, the J end by 8 bases, with 16 bases between. Germline V lookup: CDR1 MDHEN, CDR2 SYDVKM. The CDR3 spans 13 residues. This chain's CDR3 is CASSLEGFRGYTF. In nucleotides, the CDR3 is TGTGCCAGCAGCTTAGAGGGATTCAGGGGCTACACCTTC.

V and J are TRBV19 and TRBJ1-2; 10 nucleotides match TRBD1. Germline V gene lookup returns CDR1 LNHDA and CDR2 SQIVND (reference sequence). The J segment lost 4 bases and the V segment lost 9 bases, leaving 5 bases of the junction unmatched. There are 13 residues in the CDR3. CDR3 protein: CASRTGGGYGYTF. Written as DNA, the CDR3 is TGTGCCAGCAGGACAGGGGGGGGCTATGGCTACACCTTC.

The chain uses TRBV11-2 and TRBJ2-7; 10 positions match TRBD1. This CDR3 has 17 residues. J gave up 6 bases and V 1 base, and 12 bases lay outside the gene matches. The germline CDR1 and CDR2 sequences are SGHAT and FQNNGV. CDR3 nucleotides: TGTGCCAGCAGCTTAGTGAGGCTCCGGGACAGGGGCAGCGAGCAGTACTTC. It yields the protein CASSLVRLRDRGSEQYF.

The chain recombines TRBV23-1 with TRBJ1-4; D gene ambiguous. Being an ORF, TRBV23-1 has a function that is uncertain. With 2 bases removed from V and 3 bases from J, the gap between germline ends came to 19 bases. CDR3 length: 18 amino acids. DNA of the CDR3: TGCGCCAGCAGTCAAATCCCCGAGGATAAGAGGGCTAATGAAAAACTGTTTTTT. The encoded protein is CASSQIPEDKRANEKLFF.

This sequence joins TRBV4-3 and TRBJ2-3; 11 bases line up with TRBD2. Germline-derived CDR1 and CDR2 are LGHNA and YSLEER. The CDR3 is 16 amino acids. V lost 2 bases, J lost 4 bases, and 5 bases stayed unmatched. This chain's CDR3 is CASSQFSGRAADTQYF. In DNA form, the CDR3 reads TGCGCCAGCAGCCAATTTAGCGGGAGGGCCGCAGATACGCAGTATTTT.

The rearrangement uses TRBV7-9 and TRBJ2-5; maybe TRBD1 (6 bases). TRBJ2-7 explains the end of the DNA better; the J call may be wrong. CDR1 and CDR2 from the germline V gene are SEHNR and FQNEAQ (reference sequence). CDR3 length: 14 amino acids. This CDR3 is CASSPMGTGNEQYF. The CDR3 coding sequence is TGTGCCAGCAGCCCTATGGGAACAGGGAACGAGCAGTACTTC.

The chain links TRBV7-2 to TRBJ2-1; D unclear. Germline V CDR1 and CDR2: SGHTA, FQGNSA. The V end lost 2 bases, the J end lost 5 bases, and 4 bases lay between the germline ends. CDR3 length: 12 residues. CDR3 sequence: CASSLRDNEQFF. CDR3 DNA sequence: TGTGCCAGCAGCTTAAGGGACAATGAGCAGTTCTTC.

V is TRBV19 and J is TRBJ1-1, with D possibly TRBD1 on 5 matching bases. The V end lost 3 bases, the J end lost 5 bases, and 13 bases lay between the germline ends. The CDR3 sequence is 14 residues long. CDR1 LNHDA and CDR2 SQIVND come from the germline V gene (reference sequence). The CDR3 region has the DNA TGTGCCAGTAGTATTCGAGGGGAAGGAACTGAAGCTTTCTTT. Its protein product is CASSIRGEGTEAFF. The complete variable domain, with remaining parts taken from reference TRBV19 and TRBJ1-1, reads DGGITQSPKYLFRKEGQNVTLSCEQNLNHDAMYWYRQDPGQGLRLIYYSQIVNDFQKGDIAEGYSVSREKKESFPLTVTSAQKNPTAFYLCASSIRGEGTEAFFGQGTRLTVV.

This sequence joins TRBV5-1 and TRBJ1-1, with 7 bases fitting TRBD1. The CDR3 runs 15 residues. Germline-derived CDR1 and CDR2 are SGHRS and YFSETQ. Trimming removed 0 bases from V and 0 bases from J; junction bases left unmatched: 2. The CDR3 reads CASSLADRLNTEAFF. Here the CDR3 DNA reads TGCGCCAGCAGCTTGGCGGACAGGCTGAACACTGAAGCTTTCTTT.

The chain has TRBV11-3 and TRBJ2-2; 9 bases line up with TRBD2. After removal of 5 bases from V and 9 bases from J, the junction contained 13 bases not matched to a gene. There are 16 residues in the CDR3. In germline, CDR1 is SGHNT, CDR2 YENEEA. CDR3 loop: CASSPSVAGASRELFF. The CDR3 DNA sequence: TGTGCCAGCAGCCCCTCGGTAGCGGGAGCTTCCAGGGAGCTGTTTTTT.

The rearrangement joins TRBV27 to TRBJ2-2; 15 bases match TRBD2. This CDR3 has 17 amino acids. Germline V gives CDR1 MNHEY, CDR2 SMNVEV (reference sequence). V was pared by 8 bases and J by 8 bases, with 12 bases of the junction left unmatched. CDR3 sequence: CASGGLAGGHRSGELFF. Written as DNA, the CDR3 is TGTGCCAGCGGCGGACTAGCGGGAGGGCATAGAAGTGGGGAGCTGTTTTTT.

V is TRBV28 and J is TRBJ2-2; D remains unclear. The CDR3 contains 14 residues. V shed 7 bases and J shed 7 bases, with 16 bases lying between them. Germline-derived CDR1 and CDR2 are MDHEN and SYDVKM. The CDR3 sequence: CASKPYPAGGELFF. The DNA for the CDR3 is TGTGCCAGCAAACCTTACCCAGCTGGCGGGGAGCTGTTTTTT.

This CDR3 is CASSPRLAEETQYF. In nucleotides, the CDR3 is TGCGCCAGCAGCCCTAGACTAGCAGAAGAGACCCAGTACTTC. The V call is TRBV5-1, the J call TRBJ2-5, with 7 bases fitting TRBD2. Germline assignment: CDR1 SGHRS and CDR2 YFSETQ. Trimming at V came to 4 bases and at J to 3 bases, leaving 6 bases not matched to a gene. The CDR3 length is 14 residues.

This clone appeared once. The chain carries TRBV7-3 and TRBJ2-1; tentatively, D is TRBD1 (6 bases). V was trimmed by 2 bases and J by 8 bases, leaving 19 bases between them. Germline CDR1 reads SGHTA; CDR2 reads FQGTGA. This CDR3 comprises 16 residues. CDR3 residues: CASSLAAGTSGDEQFF. As DNA, the CDR3 is TGTGCCAGCAGCTTAGCGGCCGGGACATCAGGCGATGAGCAGTTCTTC.

This chain connects TRBV6-1 to TRBJ1-1; the D gene is possibly TRBD1 (5 bases). Trimming took 4 bases from V and 0 from J, leaving 9 bases between them. In germline, CDR1 is MNHNS, CDR2 SASEGT. The length of the CDR3 is 14 residues. Written as DNA, the CDR3 is TGTGCCAGCAGTGCGGGACGGATGAACACTGAAGCTTTCTTT. Translated, it gives CASSAGRMNTEAFF.